Listed below are T cell receptor beta chains from one sample, sequenced in a study of blood T cell repertoires in COVID-19. Assay used: immunoSEQ multiplex PCR; TCRdb lists only in-frame clones, some missing. Among fewer than 40,000 clones listed, approximately 80% were seen once. The sequenced material came from peripheral blood. The receptors originated from a man older than 75 with acute or convalescent COVID-19. Both conserved end residues are part of each CDR3. The order of the fields is D gene, clone size, J gene, V gene, CDR3 protein, CDR3 DNA. The D gene is left open where the match is weak. Clone size is stated in some rows and not others, as once, few, many or a class when expanded.

D: TRBD2; size: -; J: TRBJ2-4; V: TRBV30; CDR3: CAWSVGPGGNIQYF; DNA: TGTGCCTGGAGTGTAGGCCCGGGGGGAAACATTCAGTACTTC
D: -; size: -; J: TRBJ2-1; V: TRBV15; CDR3: CATSRQRSDEQFF; DNA: TGTGCCACCAGCAGACAACGGTCGGATGAGCAGTTCTTC
D: -; size: -; J: TRBJ2-3; V: TRBV6-5; CDR3: CASSPQDRRDTQYF; DNA: TGTGCCAGCAGTCCCCAGGACAGACGGGATACGCAGTATTTT
D: TRBD1; size: -; J: TRBJ2-7; V: TRBV18; CDR3: CASSPGQLYEQYF; DNA: TGTGCCAGCTCTCCGGGACAGTTATACGAGCAGTACTTC
D: -; size: -; J: TRBJ1-3; V: TRBV9; CDR3: CASSVEEFSGNTIYF; DNA: TGTGCCAGCAGCGTAGAGGAGTTCTCTGGAAACACCATATATTTT
D: -; size: -; J: TRBJ1-5; V: TRBV27; CDR3: CASSFSVVRASQHF; DNA: TGTGCCAGCAGTTTCAGTGTAGTTCGAGCGTCCCAGCATTTT
D: -; size: -; J: TRBJ1-1; V: TRBV19; CDR3: CASTWGRGETEAFF; DNA: TGTGCCAGTACCTGGGGGAGGGGAGAAACTGAAGCTTTCTTT
D: -; size: -; J: TRBJ1-2; V: TRBV6-5; CDR3: CASRLGGPYGYTF; DNA: TGTGCCAGCAGGCTGGGAGGACCGTATGGCTACACCTTC
D: TRBD1; size: -; J: TRBJ1-5; V: TRBV28; CDR3: CASRSGGEGNQPQHF; DNA: TGTGCCAGTCGATCAGGGGGCGAAGGCAATCAGCCCCAGCATTTT
D: TRBD1; size: -; J: TRBJ2-7; V: TRBV18; CDR3: CASSPRTGGEQYF; DNA: TGTGCCAGCTCACCACGGACAGGGGGGGAGCAGTACTTC
D: -; size: few; J: TRBJ2-2; V: TRBV19; CDR3: CASSILGAGELFF; DNA: TGTGCCAGTAGTATTCTCGGAGCCGGGGAGCTGTTTTTT
D: -; size: many; J: TRBJ2-7; V: TRBV6-2/TRBV6-3; CDR3: CASSLNGQTYEQYF; DNA: TGTGCCAGCAGTCTTAATGGACAGACCTACGAGCAGTACTTC
D: -; size: -; J: TRBJ2-2; V: TRBV20-1; CDR3: CSARDPGELFF; DNA: TGCAGTGCTAGAGATCCGGGGGAGCTGTTTTTT
D: -; size: -; J: TRBJ1-1; V: TRBV5-5; CDR3: CASSLETWEVNTEAFF; DNA: TGTGCCAGCAGCTTGGAAACCTGGGAGGTGAACACTGAAGCTTTCTTT
D: TRBD2; size: once; J: TRBJ2-2; V: TRBV6-5; CDR3: CASSYWGGGELFF; DNA: TGTGCCAGCAGTTACTGGGGGGGCGGGGAGCTGTTTTTT
D: TRBD1; size: -; J: TRBJ2-5; V: TRBV7-2; CDR3: CASSLAETGGTKTQYF; DNA: TGTGCCAGCAGCTTAGCGGAGACAGGGGGCACGAAGACCCAGTACTTC
D: TRBD1; size: -; J: TRBJ2-4; V: TRBV7-9; CDR3: CASSPGQALRAKNIQYF; DNA: TGTGCCAGCAGCCCGGGACAGGCCCTGCGGGCCAAAAACATTCAGTACTTC
D: TRBD1; size: -; J: TRBJ2-3; V: TRBV5-1; CDR3: CASSSARGRPGTQYF; DNA: TGCGCCAGCAGTTCTGCTAGGGGGCGCCCGGGTACGCAGTACTTT
D: -; size: -; J: TRBJ1-1; V: TRBV7-9; CDR3: CASSLADSLPEAFF; DNA: TGTGCCAGCAGCTTAGCTGACAGCTTACCTGAAGCTTTCTTT
D: TRBD1; size: -; J: TRBJ1-6; V: TRBV4-2; CDR3: CASSPSSSWDRGNSPLHF; DNA: TGTGCCAGCAGCCCGTCATCAAGTTGGGACAGGGGGAACTCACCCCTCCACTTT
D: TRBD2; size: -; J: TRBJ2-2; V: TRBV7-2; CDR3: CASSYSGGNTGELFF; DNA: TGTGCCAGCAGTTATAGCGGGGGGAACACCGGGGAGCTGTTTTTT
D: -; size: -; J: TRBJ2-1; V: TRBV7-2; CDR3: CASSISGSSYNEQFF; DNA: TGTGCCAGCAGCATTAGCGGTAGCTCCTACAATGAGCAGTTCTTC
D: -; size: -; J: TRBJ2-7; V: TRBV7-8; CDR3: CASSLATYEQYF; DNA: TGTGCCAGCAGCTTAGCCACCTACGAGCAGTACTTC
D: TRBD2; size: -; J: TRBJ2-7; V: TRBV5-6; CDR3: CASSSWTSGYEQYF; DNA: TGTGCCAGCAGCAGCTGGACTAGCGGCTACGAGCAGTACTTC
D: -; size: -; J: TRBJ1-2; V: TRBV6-2/TRBV6-3; CDR3: CASSYRRTNYGYTF; DNA: TGTGCCAGCAGTTACAGGCGGACTAACTATGGCTACACCTTC
D: TRBD2; size: -; J: TRBJ2-7; V: TRBV13; CDR3: CASSLGRGGPYEQYF; DNA: TGTGCCAGCAGTTTAGGTCGCGGGGGGCCCTACGAGCAGTACTTC
D: TRBD1; size: -; J: TRBJ2-7; V: TRBV28; CDR3: CASSPGGYEQYF; DNA: TGTGCCAGCAGTCCAGGGGGATACGAGCAGTACTTC
D: -; size: -; J: TRBJ2-4; V: TRBV7-2; CDR3: CASSLVGGKNIQYF; DNA: TGTGCCAGCAGCTTAGTGGGGGGCAAAAACATTCAGTACTTC
D: -; size: -; J: TRBJ2-7; V: TRBV6-5; CDR3: CASSYSPQVSYEQYF; DNA: TGTGCCAGCAGTTACTCCCCGCAGGTGTCGTACGAGCAGTACTTC
D: TRBD2; size: -; J: TRBJ2-2; V: TRBV5-4; CDR3: CASSRPSGGRNTGELFF; DNA: TGTGCCAGCAGTCGGCCTAGCGGGGGCCGGAACACCGGGGAGCTGTTTTTT
D: -; size: -; J: TRBJ2-5; V: TRBV5-4; CDR3: CASSYKETQYF; DNA: TGTGCCAGCAGCTATAAAGAGACCCAGTACTTC
D: TRBD2; size: -; J: TRBJ2-5; V: TRBV6-2/TRBV6-3; CDR3: CASSSPAGGKETQYF; DNA: TGTGCCAGCAGTTCGCCAGCGGGGGGGAAAGAGACCCAGTACTTC
D: -; size: -; J: TRBJ1-2; V: TRBV6-4; CDR3: CASSDGRGPNYGYTF; DNA: TGTGCCAGCAGTGACGGGAGGGGCCCCAACTATGGCTACACCTTC
D: TRBD1; size: once; J: TRBJ1-2; V: TRBV20-1; CDR3: CSASSGTGVNRRDGYTF; DNA: TGCAGTGCTAGTTCTGGGACAGGGGTGAATCGTAGGGATGGCTACACCTTC
D: -; size: -; J: TRBJ2-5; V: TRBV5-1; CDR3: CASSLARDRFKETQYF; DNA: TGCGCCAGCAGCTTGGCCCGAGACAGGTTTAAAGAGACCCAGTACTTC
D: -; size: -; J: TRBJ2-3; V: TRBV6-2/TRBV6-3; CDR3: CASSYLGTDTQYF; DNA: TGTGCCAGCAGTTACCTCGGGACAGATACGCAGTATTTT
D: -; size: once; J: TRBJ2-5; V: TRBV19; CDR3: CASANRDFQETQYF; DNA: TGTGCCAGTGCGAACCGGGACTTCCAAGAGACCCAGTACTTC
D: -; size: -; J: TRBJ1-1; V: TRBV21-1; CDR3: CASSKRPDTANTEAFF; DNA: TGTGCCAGCAGCAAACGGCCGGACACTGCGAACACTGAAGCTTTCTTT
D: -; size: -; J: TRBJ2-3; V: TRBV12-3/TRBV12-4; CDR3: CASSFVLDTQYF; DNA: TGTGCCAGCAGTTTTGTTCTGGATACGCAGTATTTT
D: TRBD1; size: -; J: TRBJ1-2; V: TRBV6-1; CDR3: CASSSGTGGGYGYTF; DNA: TGTGCCAGCAGTTCCGGGACAGGGGGCGGCTATGGCTACACCTTC
D: TRBD1; size: -; J: TRBJ2-7; V: TRBV11-2; CDR3: CASSIDRGQISYEQYF; DNA: TGTGCCAGCAGCATAGACAGGGGCCAAATTTCCTACGAGCAGTACTTC
D: -; size: once; J: TRBJ1-5; V: TRBV6-5; CDR3: CAISLSWAQPQHF; DNA: TGTGCCATCTCGCTTTCTTGGGCTCAGCCCCAGCATTTT
D: TRBD2; size: once; J: TRBJ2-1; V: TRBV7-2; CDR3: CASSPRTSSEGLNEQFF; DNA: TGTGCCAGCAGCCCCAGGACTAGCTCGGAGGGGCTGAATGAGCAGTTCTTC
D: TRBD1; size: few; J: TRBJ2-1; V: TRBV7-3; CDR3: CASSPMTGSNEQFF; DNA: TGTGCCAGCAGCCCTATGACAGGGTCGAATGAGCAGTTCTTC
D: -; size: -; J: TRBJ1-1; V: TRBV29-1; CDR3: CSVLRQEWPEAFF; DNA: TGCAGCGTTCTAAGACAGGAATGGCCTGAAGCTTTCTTT
D: TRBD1; size: -; J: TRBJ1-1; V: TRBV5-8; CDR3: CASSAGGWTEAFF; DNA: TGTGCCAGCAGCGCAGGGGGCTGGACTGAAGCTTTCTTT
D: TRBD1; size: -; J: TRBJ1-2; V: TRBV5-1; CDR3: CASSRGQSIYGYTF; DNA: TGCGCCAGCAGCCGGGGACAGTCGATTTATGGCTACACCTTC
D: -; size: -; J: TRBJ2-7; V: TRBV12-3/TRBV12-4; CDR3: CASNRGYEQYF; DNA: TGTGCCAGCAATCGAGGGTACGAGCAGTACTTC
D: TRBD2; size: -; J: TRBJ2-1; V: TRBV3-1/TRBV3-2; CDR3: CASRPLRGRSDEQFF; DNA: TGTGCCAGCAGACCTCTCCGCGGGAGATCAGATGAGCAGTTCTTC
D: TRBD1; size: -; J: TRBJ1-4; V: TRBV27; CDR3: CASGDRGWEKLFF; DNA: TGTGCCAGCGGGGACAGGGGTTGGGAAAAACTGTTTTTT
D: -; size: -; J: TRBJ2-7; V: TRBV18; CDR3: CASSPTGTYEQYF; DNA: TGTGCCAGCTCACCAACAGGAACCTACGAGCAGTACTTC
D: -; size: -; J: TRBJ2-5; V: TRBV5-4; CDR3: CASSRTTAQGETQYF; DNA: TGTGCCAGCAGCCGGACCACAGCGCAGGGGGAGACCCAGTACTTC
D: TRBD2; size: -; J: TRBJ2-5; V: TRBV12-5; CDR3: CASGLTSGSFTPETQYF; DNA: TGTGCTAGTGGTTTGACTAGCGGGAGTTTTACTCCAGAGACCCAGTACTTC
D: -; size: once; J: TRBJ2-1; V: TRBV6-2/TRBV6-3; CDR3: CASSSDREAGNEQFF; DNA: TGTGCCAGCAGCAGTGACAGGGAGGCGGGCAATGAGCAGTTCTTC
D: -; size: -; J: TRBJ2-5; V: TRBV4-1; CDR3: CASSPLERGGRKTQYF; DNA: TGCGCCAGCAGCCCCCTTGAGAGGGGGGGCCGAAAGACCCAGTACTTC
D: -; size: once; J: TRBJ2-5; V: TRBV12-3/TRBV12-4; CDR3: CASSFSAGGTQYF; DNA: TGTGCCAGCAGTTTTTCCGCCGGGGGGACCCAGTACTTC
D: -; size: -; J: TRBJ2-4; V: TRBV28; CDR3: CASSFRQGAKNIQYF; DNA: TGTGCCAGCAGTTTTCGGCAGGGAGCCAAAAACATTCAGTACTTC